The entry below gives a single T cell receptor (beta chain) sequence along with its context. These data belong to a study of T cells in localized non-small cell lung cancer. TCRdb's table, derived via immunoSEQ multiplex PCR, lists solely in-frame clones and lacks some. The repertoire holds over 5,500 clones, with around 23% as singletons. The TCR originated in a man aged 35-75 years with stage III squamous cell lung carcinoma. The source was lung tumor tissue, collected before any cancer treatment.

DNA of the CDR3: TGCAGCGCCTACGGACAGGTCCCTGAAGCTTTCTTT. Its translation is CSAYGQVPEAFF. The chain has TRBV29-1 and TRBJ1-1; 7 bases are a match to TRBD1. The V gene end was trimmed by 7 bases and the J gene end by 6 bases; junction bases not matched to a gene: 8. The CDR3 has 12 amino acids. Germline lookup yields CDR1 SQVTM and CDR2 ANQGSEA.